The sequence of this T cell receptor beta chain was determined in a study of type 1 and type 2 diabetes patients. The CDR3 consists of 13 residues. The germline V and J ends were trimmed by 6 bases and 4 bases, with 10 bases remaining between them. Germline V gene data show CDR1 as MNHEY and CDR2 as SVGAGI. PCR was run on genomic DNA. A primer set of 30 forward and 13 reverse primers amplified the CDR3. TCRdb itself ran the multiplex PCR reads through MiXCR, one entry per CDR3 protein. The repertoire holds 270,000 or so distinct CDR3 sequences, with approximately 50% as singletons. This receptor was identified in a man between 18 and 35 years old with type 2 diabetes. The sequencing sample was made of peripheral blood mononuclear cells (PBMCs). The chain is built from TRBV6-5 and TRBJ2-1; D not resolved. CDR3 protein: CASRERSYNEQFF. In nucleotides, the CDR3 is TGTGCCAGCAGGGAAAGATCTTACAATGAGCAGTTCTTC.